In its sample, the clone carrying this T cell receptor beta chain was seen many times. The authors made TCR cDNA by 5'RACE template switching, adding a universal primer site and UMIs. Each CDR3 protein gets one entry after TCRdb re-called the 5' RACE reads with MiXCR. The sample has some 390,000 distinct CDR3 sequences; around 6.5% are singletons. The CDR3 is 15 amino acids. The germline gives CDR1 MNHEY, CDR2 SMNVEV (reference sequence). The ends lost 7 bases at V and 6 bases at J; junction bases unmatched: 11. These data come from a study of T cells after yellow fever vaccination. The starting material was PBMCs, obtained 5 days after the yellow fever booster vaccination. The chain employs TRBV27 and TRBJ2-4; TRBD2 matches 8 bases. The clonotype comes from a man aged 25 to 40 who received the YFV17D yellow fever vaccine. In DNA, the CDR3 is TGTGCCAGCATCGATATAGCGGGACTGGGAAACATTCAGTACTTC. Translation: CASIDIAGLGNIQYF.